The 29 T cell receptor beta chains reported below all come from one sample, sequenced in a study of blood T cell repertoires in COVID-19. The assay was immunoSEQ multiplex PCR, and TCRdb's table has in-frame clones only and misses some. The table includes hundreds of thousands of clones, roughly four fifths detected once. Sequenced input: PBMCs or T cells enriched from blood (not recorded which). The receptor set was obtained from a man aged 35-49 years who had been exposed to COVID-19.

The chain uses TRBV4-1 and TRBJ2-7, with D tentatively TRBD1 (6 bases). V dropped 0 bases and J dropped 3 bases, with 12 bases sitting between them. This CDR3 region has 15 residues. CDR1 and CDR2 (germline): MGHRA, YSYEKL. The chain's CDR3 is CASSQDGQGIYEQYF. The CDR3 DNA is TGCGCCAGCAGCCAAGATGGGCAGGGGATCTACGAGCAGTACTTC.

This chain connects TRBV11-2 to TRBJ1-4; possibly TRBD1 for D (5 bases). Trimming left V 6 bases short and J 14 bases short, with 13 bases between. This CDR3 comprises 11 residues. Germline-derived CDR1 and CDR2 are SGHAT and FQNNGV. DNA for the CDR3: TGTGCCAGCAGGGAGCAGGACACCCTGTTTTTT. Translating it yields CASREQDTLFF.

This clone showed up just a few times. J is TRBJ2-6 and V is TRBV7-9; D perhaps matches TRBD2 (5 bases). Trimming left V 1 base short and J 7 bases short, with 5 bases between. The CDR3 covers 13 residues. Germline CDR1 SEHNR, CDR2 FQNEAQ (reference sequence). CDR3 bases: TGTGCCAGCAGCTTAGGACTAGCCAACGTCCTGACTTTC. It translates to CASSLGLANVLTF.

The V and J genes are TRBV27 and TRBJ2-7; D is perhaps TRBD2 (5 bases). This CDR3 is built from 16 residues. The germline CDR1 and CDR2 sequences are MNHEY and SMNVEV (reference sequence). V was cut by 0 bases and J by 2 bases, with 14 bases left in between. The CDR3 DNA reads as TGTGCCAGCAGTTTATCGAGCTTTACTAGTCCCTACGAGCAGTACTTC. It codes for CASSLSSFTSPYEQYF.

The chain recombines TRBV19 with TRBJ1-3, with unresolved D. The germline V gene has CDR1 LNHDA and CDR2 SQIVND (reference sequence). V was clipped by 7 bases and J by 0 bases, with 13 bases between them. The CDR3 is 15 amino acids. The CDR3 nucleotides read TGTGCCAGTACGATCTCAGCGAGCTCTGGAAACACCATATATTTT. It translates to CASTISASSGNTIYF.

In its sample, this clone was seen once. This chain uses TRBV19 with TRBJ1-5, with D unclear. V was trimmed by 5 bases and J by 11 bases, leaving 16 bases between them. Germline-derived CDR1 and CDR2 are LNHDA and SQIVND (reference sequence). CDR3 length: 13 residues. CDR3 DNA sequence: TGTGCCAGTAGTCCCCGCAGGTCGGTGGCCCAGCATTTT. Its translation is CASSPRRSVAQHF.

The V call is TRBV18, the J call TRBJ2-7, with TRBD1 matching 10 bases. The V segment lost 4 bases and the J segment 3 bases; nucleotides outside the gene matches: 6. Germline assignment: CDR1 KGHSH and CDR2 LQKENI. The CDR3 loop spans 15 amino acids. The CDR3 loop is CASSQGDRGNYEQYF. CDR3 DNA: TGTGCCAGCTCACAGGGGGACAGGGGAAACTACGAGCAGTACTTC.

The chain uses TRBV29-1 and TRBJ1-2; D is ambiguous. The CDR3 has 13 residues. V gave up 7 bases and J gave up 0 bases, with 12 bases separating them. Germline V lookup: CDR1 SQVTM, CDR2 ANQGSEA. The CDR3 bases are TGCAGCGATACCCCAGAAACTAACTATGGCTACACCTTC. This codes for CSDTPETNYGYTF.

V and J are TRBV29-1 and TRBJ2-1; 11 positions match TRBD2. V shed 7 bases, J shed 10 bases, and the junction held 12 bases outside the gene matches. The V gene's germline CDR1 is SQVTM and CDR2 ANQGSEA. The CDR3 covers 14 residues. CDR3 loop: CSAGLRLAGLEQFF. The CDR3, as DNA: TGCAGCGCGGGTCTGCGACTAGCGGGACTAGAGCAGTTCTTC.

This chain uses TRBV6-5 with TRBJ1-2, with D hard to call. Germline CDR1 MNHEY, CDR2 SVGAGI. The CDR3 runs to 14 residues. V was cut by 5 bases and J by 5 bases, with 15 bases left in between. CDR3 loop: CASSLTTDGYGYTF. DNA of the CDR3: TGTGCCAGCAGTCTGACGACTGACGGATATGGCTACACCTTC.

This chain links TRBV9 with TRBJ1-2, with 7 positions matching TRBD1. In germline, CDR1 is SGDLS, CDR2 YYNGEE. Losses at the gene ends were 3 bases for V and 7 bases for J; bases not matched to a gene: 3. The CDR3 sequence is 12 residues long. CDR3 nucleotide sequence: TGTGCCAGCAGCGAGGGACAGCGTGGCTACACCTTC. Protein: CASSEGQRGYTF.

The chain joins TRBV7-8 to TRBJ2-2; no clear D gene. The germline V gene encodes CDR1 SGHVS and CDR2 FQNEAQ. The V gene lost 5 bases and the J gene lost 3 bases, with 4 bases spanning the gap. The CDR3 is 12 residues long. CDR3 DNA sequence: TGTGCCAGCAGCCTTCACACCGGGGAGCTGTTTTTT. It specifies CASSLHTGELFF.

The CDR3 loop reads CAWTENSGANVLTF. The CDR3 region has the DNA TGTGCCTGGACCGAGAACTCTGGGGCCAACGTCCTGACTTTC. The rearrangement uses TRBV30 and TRBJ2-6; no clear D gene. Trimming stripped 4 bases from V and 0 bases from J, with 7 bases between. Germline V gene lookup returns CDR1 GTSNPN and CDR2 SVGIG (reference sequence). There are 14 residues in the CDR3.

The chain combines TRBV5-5 with TRBJ2-1, with 10 positions matching TRBD1. After removal of 2 bases from V and 6 bases from J, the junction contained 5 bases not matched to a gene. This CDR3 has 15 residues. Germline V gene data show CDR1 as SGHKS and CDR2 as YYEKEE (reference sequence). In DNA form, the CDR3 reads TGTGCCAGCAGCTTTCCCGGGACAGGGGTCAATGAGCAGTTCTTC. Translating gives CASSFPGTGVNEQFF.

The V and J genes are TRBV5-5 and TRBJ2-7, with D tentatively TRBD1 (6 bases). In germline, CDR1 is SGHKS, CDR2 YYEKEE (reference sequence). The CDR3 sequence is 14 residues long. The ends were cut back, 0 bases at V and 3 bases at J, with 10 bases in the middle. The CDR3 DNA sequence: TGTGCCAGCAGCTTGGGACAGGCCTACTACGAGCAGTACTTC. Translating it yields CASSLGQAYYEQYF.

V and J are TRBV7-8 and TRBJ2-1; D unresolved. V lost 5 bases to trimming and J lost 11 bases, with 10 bases between them. The germline V gene encodes CDR1 SGHVS and CDR2 FQNEAQ. The CDR3 loop spans 11 amino acids. CDR3 sequence reads: CASSLSSKQFF. The DNA of the CDR3 is TGTGCCAGCAGCCTGAGTTCCAAGCAGTTCTTC.

This clone was observed a few times. The CDR3 nucleotides are TGTGCCACCAACAGGGGGGGTAACAATGAGCAGTTCTTC. The encoded protein is CATNRGGNNEQFF. The rearrangement joins TRBV24-1 to TRBJ2-1; D may be TRBD1 (8 bases). CDR3 length: 13 amino acids. CDR1 is KGHDR and CDR2 is SFDVKD in the germline V gene. The ends were cut back, 8 bases at V and 5 bases at J, with 12 bases in the middle.

The chain combines TRBV19 with TRBJ1-6; TRBD1 aligns across 11 bases. This CDR3 has 17 amino acids. CDR1 LNHDA and CDR2 SQIVND come from the germline V gene (reference sequence). V gave up 8 bases and J gave up 9 bases; unmatched junction bases: 15. CDR3 bases: TGTGCCAGTGCTCGATCTCCCGGGACAGGGGGATCTTCACCCCTCCACTTT. This encodes CASARSPGTGGSSPLHF.

This chain joins TRBV2 and TRBJ1-2; D remains unclear. This CDR3 spans 13 amino acids. Germline-derived CDR1 and CDR2 are SNHLY and FYNNEI. Between the trimmed V and J ends, which lost 8 bases and 6 bases, there was a span of 16 bases. The chain's CDR3 is CASGPRGGDGYTF. CDR3 nucleotide sequence: TGTGCCAGCGGCCCCCGGGGAGGTGATGGCTACACCTTC.

This clone was recorded only once. The J gene is TRBJ1-6, the V gene TRBV25-1; D is uncertain. Germline CDR1 MGHDK, CDR2 SYGVNS. Trimming pared 1 base from V and 8 bases from J, leaving 15 bases between. The CDR3 consists of 16 residues. The CDR3 bases are TGTGCCAGCAGTGAATCGGTAGTCTCCGGTGATTCACCCCTCCACTTT. This sequence encodes CASSESVVSGDSPLHF.

This chain connects TRBV7-9 to TRBJ2-2; D is perhaps TRBD2 (5 bases). Trimming removed 8 bases at V and 3 bases at J, with 19 bases between. Looked up from germline, CDR1 is SEHNR and CDR2 is FQNEAQ (reference sequence). The CDR3 extends over 16 amino acids. The CDR3 region has the DNA TGTGCCAGCGTCGCTTTTCGGAGGTTGCACACCGGGGAGCTGTTTTTT. Its translation is CASVAFRRLHTGELFF.

This clone was counted between two and nine times. The V and J genes are TRBV4-2 and TRBJ2-1, with 8 bases lining up with TRBD2. The CDR3 is 20 residues long. CDR1 LGHNA and CDR2 YNFKEQ come from the germline V gene. V lost 0 bases and J lost 4; bases outside the gene matches: 17. CDR3 in amino acids: CASSQDGNPSSGNVYNEQFF. The CDR3 DNA sequence: TGTGCCAGCAGCCAAGACGGAAACCCTAGTAGCGGGAACGTATACAATGAGCAGTTCTTC.

This chain joins TRBV11-2 and TRBJ2-7; D unresolved. Per the germline V gene, CDR1 is SGHAT and CDR2 is FQNNGV. With 1 base removed from V and 3 bases from J, the gap between germline ends came to 7 bases. The CDR3 spans 13 residues. CDR3 loop: CASSLVRHYEQYF. CDR3 in DNA: TGTGCCAGCAGCTTAGTGCGTCACTACGAGCAGTACTTC.

This clone was counted a few times. The rearrangement joins TRBV7-2 to TRBJ2-1; 9 bases are shared with TRBD2. The CDR3 spans 17 residues. Looked up from germline, CDR1 is SGHTA and CDR2 is FQGNSA. V shed 1 base, J shed 3 bases, and the junction held 7 bases outside the gene matches. This chain's CDR3 is CASSLVGGRANYNEQFF. In DNA form, the CDR3 reads TGTGCCAGCAGCTTAGTGGGCGGGAGGGCCAACTACAATGAGCAGTTCTTC.

This chain joins TRBV9 and TRBJ2-1, with 13 positions matching TRBD2. The V and J ends lost 2 bases and 7 bases, in that order; junction bases with no gene match: 3. Germline V CDR1 and CDR2: SGDLS, YYNGEE. This CDR3 contains 15 residues. The DNA for the CDR3 is TGTGCCAGCAGCGTGGGGACTAGCGGGGTTAATGAGCAGTTCTTC. Translated, it gives CASSVGTSGVNEQFF. The variable domain in full, completed from reference TRBV9 and TRBJ2-1, reads DSGVTQTPKHLITATGQRVTLRCSPRSGDLSVYWYQQSLDQGLQFLIQYYNGEERAKGNILERFSAQQFPDLHSELNLSSLELGDSALYFCASSVGTSGVNEQFFGPGTRLTVL.

The chain has TRBV21-1 and TRBJ2-7; the DNA was not compared with TRBD1, the D call given in the table. TRBV21-1 is termed a pseudogene. The length of the CDR3 is 15 residues. The CDR3 nucleotides are TGTGCCAACCAGATCGGGACAGCCCTCGTGTACGAGCAGTACTTC. Its translation: CANQIGTALVYEQYF.

This clone was counted between two and nine times. V is TRBV2 and J is TRBJ2-5; 7 nucleotides agree with TRBD1. J gave up 2 bases and V 5 bases, and 5 bases lay outside the gene matches. The CDR3 extends over 14 amino acids. CDR1 SNHLY and CDR2 FYNNEI come from the germline V gene. In nucleotides, the CDR3 is TGTGCCAGCAGTTGGGACAGCACTCAAGAGACCCAGTACTTC. It yields the protein CASSWDSTQETQYF.

The chain uses TRBV5-1 and TRBJ2-1; D might be TRBD2 (5 bases). Germline assignment: CDR1 SGHRS and CDR2 YFSETQ. The CDR3 sequence is 15 residues long. V was clipped by 0 bases and J by 6 bases, with 13 bases between them. DNA of the CDR3: TGCGCCAGCAGCTTGGGAGCAGCGGATGCCAATGAGCAGTTCTTC. The encoded protein is CASSLGAADANEQFF.

This chain links TRBV13 with TRBJ1-1; D unclear. CDR3 length: 16 residues. Between the trimmed V and J ends, which lost 2 bases and 6 bases, there was a span of 19 bases. Looked up from germline, CDR1 is PRHDT and CDR2 is FYEKMQ (reference sequence). The DNA for the CDR3 is TGTGCCAGCAGCTTAATTCTTCGGCAGCCACGGGCTGAAGCTTTCTTT. Amino acids: CASSLILRQPRAEAFF.